This TCR beta chain was identified in a study of blood T cell repertoires in COVID-19. The overall study: In each case, the material was cDNA or gDNA derived from T cells, B-cell-depleted T cells, or PBMCs.

Across roughly 25 US areas, participants ranged in age from roughly 18 to 95 years. Data came from immunoSEQ multiplex PCR; TCRdb stores just in-frame clones and leaves some out. The data show approximately 280,000 clones, about 89% seen once. V was cut by 7 bases and J by 1 base, with 13 bases left in between. Germline lookup yields CDR1 LNHDA and CDR2 SQIVND (reference sequence). The CDR3 runs 15 residues. The chain combines TRBV19 with TRBJ2-2, with a possible D match to TRBD1 (5 bases). The TCR sequence derives from a woman aged 18-30 years who had recovered from COVID-19. Source material: PBMCs or T cells enriched from blood (not recorded which). CDR3 protein: CASTGRQGNTGELFF. In DNA, the CDR3 is TGTGCCAGTACTGGCCGGCAGGGGAACACCGGGGAGCTGTTTTTT.